This is a list of T cell receptor beta chains from one sample in a study of blood T cell repertoires in COVID-19. Some clones are missing from TCRdb's copy, which holds only in-frame ones; the method was immunoSEQ multiplex PCR. The sample holds around 370,000 clones; over 80% are singletons and the top ten take about 6.3%. The source material was peripheral blood. Receptors were obtained from a woman in her forties or fifties with COVID-19, enrolled during active disease. Each CDR3 is given with its conserved first and last residue. Fields, in order: D gene, V gene, J gene, clone size, CDR3 protein, CDR3 DNA. A D gene is named only where the DNA matches it firmly. The size field is filled for only some rows; it gives once, few, many or a size class.

D: .
V: TRBV6-5
J: TRBJ2-5
size: .
CDR3: CASGGYQETQYF
DNA: TGTGCCAGCGGAGGATACCAAGAGACCCAGTACTTC

D: .
V: TRBV5-1
J: TRBJ2-7
size: once
CDR3: CASSLAGLSSYEQYF
DNA: TGCGCCAGCAGCTTGGCAGGGCTAAGCTCCTACGAGCAGTACTTC

D: .
V: TRBV27
J: TRBJ2-1
size: .
CDR3: CASSPRGGWYEQFF
DNA: TGTGCCAGCAGTCCAAGGGGGGGATGGTATGAGCAGTTCTTC

D: .
V: TRBV4-1
J: TRBJ2-2
size: .
CDR3: CASSQDRRISGELFF
DNA: TGCGCCAGCAGCCAAGATCGGAGAATCAGCGGGGAGCTGTTTTTT

D: .
V: TRBV11-3
J: TRBJ2-7
size: .
CDR3: CASSLGASVSYEQYF
DNA: TGTGCCAGCAGCTTAGGGGCTAGCGTCTCCTACGAGCAGTACTTC

D: TRBD1
V: TRBV5-4
J: TRBJ2-3
size: .
CDR3: CASSLRQGAADTQYF
DNA: TGTGCCAGCAGCTTAAGACAGGGGGCGGCAGATACGCAGTATTTT

D: TRBD1
V: TRBV6-5
J: TRBJ1-1
size: .
CDR3: CASSYLDRGNTEAFF
DNA: TGTGCCAGCAGTTACTTGGACAGGGGAAACACTGAAGCTTTCTTT

D: TRBD1
V: TRBV6-2/TRBV6-3
J: TRBJ2-7
size: .
CDR3: CASSYPTGGYEQYF
DNA: TGTGCCAGCAGTTATCCGACAGGGGGCTACGAGCAGTACTTC

D: TRBD2
V: TRBV20-1
J: TRBJ2-7
size: .
CDR3: CSASSRARGLGSYEQYF
DNA: TGCAGTGCTAGTTCACGGGCCCGAGGACTAGGTTCCTACGAGCAGTACTTC

D: TRBD2
V: TRBV11-2
J: TRBJ2-2
size: .
CDR3: CASSPTAGGSGELFF
DNA: TGTGCCAGCAGCCCCACCGCGGGAGGTTCCGGGGAGCTGTTTTTT

D: .
V: TRBV9
J: TRBJ1-5
size: once
CDR3: CASSVDAGSGNQPQHF
DNA: TGTGCCAGCAGCGTAGATGCAGGGTCCGGCAATCAGCCCCAGCATTTT

D: TRBD2
V: TRBV5-1
J: TRBJ2-1
size: .
CDR3: CASSLSPLAGVLDNEQFF
DNA: TGCGCCAGCAGCTTGTCACCATTAGCGGGAGTACTTGACAATGAGCAGTTCTTC

D: TRBD2
V: TRBV24-1
J: TRBJ2-1
size: .
CDR3: CATSDQTGGPRDEQFF
DNA: TGTGCCACCAGTGATCAAACGGGAGGGCCCAGGGATGAGCAGTTCTTC

D: .
V: TRBV7-9
J: TRBJ1-6
size: .
CDR3: CASTLGVSPLHF
DNA: TGTGCCAGCACCCTTGGAGTTTCACCCCTCCACTTT

D: .
V: TRBV11-3
J: TRBJ2-1
size: .
CDR3: CASSPTGGGNYNEQFF
DNA: TGTGCCAGCAGCCCCACGGGGGGCGGGAATTACAATGAGCAGTTCTTC

D: .
V: TRBV24-1
J: TRBJ1-2
size: .
CDR3: CATSDHRAGYTF
DNA: TGTGCCACCAGTGATCACAGGGCTGGCTACACCTTC

D: .
V: TRBV30
J: TRBJ2-6
size: once
CDR3: CAWTLGGPGANVLTF
DNA: TGTGCCTGGACCCTGGGGGGGCCAGGGGCCAACGTCCTGACTTTC